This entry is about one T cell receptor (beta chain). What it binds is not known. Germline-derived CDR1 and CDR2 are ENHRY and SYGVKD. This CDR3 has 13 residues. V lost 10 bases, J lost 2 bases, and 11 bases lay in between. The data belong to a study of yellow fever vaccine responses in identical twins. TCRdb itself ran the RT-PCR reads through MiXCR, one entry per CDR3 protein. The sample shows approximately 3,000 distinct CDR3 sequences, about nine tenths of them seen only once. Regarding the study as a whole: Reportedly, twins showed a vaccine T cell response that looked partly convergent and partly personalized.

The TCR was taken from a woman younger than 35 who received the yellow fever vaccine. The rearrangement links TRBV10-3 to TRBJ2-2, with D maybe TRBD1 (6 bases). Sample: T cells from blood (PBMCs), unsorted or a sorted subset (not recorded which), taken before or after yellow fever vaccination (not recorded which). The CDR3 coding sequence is TGTGCCACCGGGACAATTAACACCGGGGAGCTGTTTTTT. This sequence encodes CATGTINTGELFF.